This T cell receptor (beta chain) derives from a study of OX40 agonist ivuxolimab in advanced cancers. Whole-study context: It was ivuxolimab, an agonistic anti-OX40 (CD134) antibody, that patients were treated with. Study-wide findings and caveats: The average count of expanded clones was higher among CD8+ T cells than among CD4+.

In germline, CDR1 is SGDLS, CDR2 YYNGEE. The J segment lost 1 base and the V segment lost 4 bases, leaving 7 bases of the junction unmatched. The CDR3 consists of 16 residues. Assay: immunoSEQ multiplex PCR; the TCRdb copy retains only in-frame clones and omits some. The profile shows about 46,000 clones, 89% of them singletons. About this clone: The target antigen is unknown.

The sampling schedule covered blood at baseline, cycle 4 day 1, and cycle 7 day 1. Sequenced here: CD4+ or CD8+ T cells sorted from blood, sampled in a trial of the OX40 agonist ivuxolimab. The source is an adult with an advanced solid tumor such as melanoma, head and neck, liver or kidney cancer. J is TRBJ2-3 and V is TRBV9, with 9 positions matching TRBD1. CDR3 DNA: TGTGCCAGCAGCCAACAGGGGGCTAGGGGCACAGATACGCAGTATTTT. Translating it yields CASSQQGARGTDTQYF.